This T cell receptor beta chain was sequenced in a study of blood T cell repertoires in COVID-19. About the study: The United States, Italy and Spain were the sources of the acute and convalescent COVID-19 samples.

Produced via immunoSEQ multiplex PCR; TCRdb's table is partial and in-frame only. The sample yields more than 250,000 clones, around 86% seen once. After removal of 4 bases from V and 7 bases from J, the junction contained 5 bases not matched to a gene. CDR1 is SGHTA, CDR2 FQGTGA, per germline. CDR3 size: 14 residues. The sample comprised peripheral blood. This sequence originates from a woman between 45 and 60 years old with acute or convalescent COVID-19. The gene calls are TRBV7-3 and TRBJ2-1; TRBD2 matches 9 bases. CDR3 in amino acids: CASSSRTSANEQFF. DNA for the CDR3: TGTGCCAGCAGCTCCCGGACTAGCGCAAATGAGCAGTTCTTC.